These 24 T cell receptor beta chains were sequenced from one sample in a study of PD-1 blockade in classical Hodgkin lymphoma. Exposure to brentuximab vedotin varied, and each patient had relapsed following autologous stem cell transplantation. Data came from immunoSEQ multiplex PCR; TCRdb stores just in-frame clones and leaves some out. This table has some 63,000 clones, roughly 90% appearing once. The input for sequencing was peripheral blood mononuclear cells (PBMCs), taken at baseline. The origin of the receptors is a human donor with classical Hodgkin lymphoma.

V usage is TRBV10-3 and J usage is TRBJ1-1, with TRBD1 as a possible D gene (5 bases). Between the trimmed V and J ends, which lost 6 bases and 1 base, there was a span of 9 bases. CDR1 is ENHRY, CDR2 SYGVKD, per germline. This CDR3 spans 13 amino acids. The CDR3 nucleotides are TGTGCCATCAGCAGGGAGGAGAACACTGAAGCTTTCTTT. It specifies CAISREENTEAFF.

The chain recombines TRBV29-1 with TRBJ2-2, with 7 bases that match TRBD2. Trimming cost V 7 bases and J 6 bases; bases outside gene matches: 5. CDR3 length: 12 residues. Germline assignment: CDR1 SQVTM and CDR2 ANQGSEA. The CDR3 coding sequence is TGCAGCGGTGGGAGGGACGCCGGGGAGCTGTTTTTT. This translates into CSGGRDAGELFF.

The chain carries TRBV28 and TRBJ2-1, with 7 bases fitting TRBD2. CDR1 and CDR2 (germline): MDHEN, SYDVKM. This CDR3 is 14 amino acids long. Unmatched junction bases numbered 3, after V lost 4 bases and J lost 3 bases. CDR3 bases: TGTGCCAGCAGTTGGGGCGGGAGCTACAATGAGCAGTTCTTC. Its protein product is CASSWGGSYNEQFF. Complete variable domain (other parts from reference TRBV28 and TRBJ2-1): DVKVTQSSRYLVKRTGEKVFLECVQDMDHENMFWYRQDPGLGLRLIYFSYDVKMKEKGDIPEGYSVSREKKERFSLILESASTNQTSMYLCASSWGGSYNEQFFGPGTRLTVL.

The chain employs TRBV5-1 and TRBJ1-1; no definite D call. CDR3 length: 15 residues. Germline lookup yields CDR1 SGHRS and CDR2 YFSETQ. Trimming removed 0 bases from V and 3 bases from J, with 12 bases in between. The CDR3 is CASSLAPGMDTEAFF. The CDR3 DNA sequence: TGCGCCAGCAGCTTGGCCCCAGGTATGGACACTGAAGCTTTCTTT.

The genes are TRBV5-4 and TRBJ2-5; 8 nucleotides match TRBD2. Germline V gene data show CDR1 as SGHNT and CDR2 as YYREEE (reference sequence). The J segment lost 3 bases and the V segment lost 0 bases, leaving 7 bases of the junction unmatched. The CDR3 is 16 amino acids. CDR3: CASSLERGWGKETQYF. The CDR3, as DNA: TGTGCCAGCAGCTTGGAGCGGGGGTGGGGGAAAGAGACCCAGTACTTC.

V gene TRBV19 combines with J gene TRBJ2-5; a possible D gene is TRBD2 (6 bases). Trimming took off 3 bases at V and 6 bases at J, with 8 bases between the two ends. The CDR3 runs 12 residues. Germline V gives CDR1 LNHDA, CDR2 SQIVND (reference sequence). The CDR3 sequence: CASSMEGKTQYF. In nucleotides, the CDR3 is TGTGCCAGTAGTATGGAGGGGAAGACCCAGTACTTC.

The genes are TRBV10-1 and TRBJ1-1; TRBD1 might be the D (6 bases). V lost 5 bases to trimming and J lost 4 bases, with 11 bases between them. This CDR3 is built from 13 residues. Germline CDR1 is WNHNN and CDR2 is SYGVQD (reference sequence). The CDR3 reads CASSLTGGTEAFF. The CDR3, as DNA: TGCGCCAGCAGTTTGACAGGAGGCACTGAAGCTTTCTTT.

The chain carries TRBV7-8 and TRBJ2-1; 9 bases match TRBD1. The V segment lost 2 bases and the J segment 0 bases; nucleotides outside the gene matches: 5. This CDR3 is built from 17 residues. Germline V gives CDR1 SGHVS, CDR2 FQNEAQ. The CDR3: CASSLRDREISYNEQFF. The CDR3 DNA is TGTGCCAGCAGCTTAAGGGACAGGGAAATCTCCTACAATGAGCAGTTCTTC.

This clone has only one observation. The chain has TRBV5-1 and TRBJ2-7; 14 positions agree with TRBD2. The CDR3 is made up of 15 amino acids. Trimming took 1 base from V and 9 from J; bases not matched to a gene: 6. Germline V lookup: CDR1 SGHRS, CDR2 YFSETQ. The CDR3 here is CASSLPGLAGAAQYF. CDR3 sequence (DNA): TGCGCCAGCAGCTTGCCGGGACTAGCGGGAGCGGCGCAGTACTTC.

The chain links TRBV6-7 to TRBJ1-1, with 7 bases fitting TRBD1. TRBV6-7 is annotated as an ORF whose role is uncertain. This CDR3 is 16 amino acids long. Unmatched junction bases numbered 15, after V lost 10 bases and J lost 1 base. The CDR3 region has the DNA TGTGCCAATCAGCCCCCACAGGGGAGGGGGAACACTGAAGCTTTCTTT. Translating it yields CANQPPQGRGNTEAFF.

In its sample, this clone was seen once. V is TRBV7-9 and J is TRBJ2-1; 10 bases line up with TRBD1. With V trimmed by 7 bases and J by 7 bases, 19 bases remained unmatched. This CDR3 region has 18 residues. Germline-derived CDR1 and CDR2 are SEHNR and FQNEAQ (reference sequence). The CDR3 protein is CASKKGTPGQGLRNEQFF. The CDR3 nucleotides read TGTGCCAGCAAAAAAGGGACCCCGGGACAGGGGCTGCGGAATGAGCAGTTCTTC.

The genes are TRBV6-4 and TRBJ2-3; possibly TRBD1 or TRBD2 for D (5 bases each). Germline V gene data show CDR1 as MRHNA and CDR2 as SNTAGT. The V end was cut by 6 bases, the J end by 6 bases, with 16 bases between. This CDR3 comprises 14 residues. The CDR3 loop reads CASSDGPGSDTQYF. The CDR3 region has the DNA TGTGCCAGCAGCGATGGACCAGGGAGCGATACGCAGTATTTT.

The chain uses TRBV19 and TRBJ2-1; D gene ambiguous. V gave up 5 bases and J gave up 6 bases, with 14 bases separating them. Per germline, CDR1 LNHDA and CDR2 SQIVND (reference sequence). The CDR3 covers 14 residues. CDR3 protein: CASSSRLALNEQFF. The CDR3 region has the DNA TGTGCCAGTAGTTCAAGACTCGCTCTCAATGAGCAGTTCTTC.

The V call is TRBV6-1, the J call TRBJ1-5; D is perhaps TRBD1 (5 bases). This CDR3 has 12 residues. Trimming shortened V by 8 bases and J by 6 bases, and 11 bases separated the two germline ends. Per the germline V gene, CDR1 is MNHNS and CDR2 is SASEGT. The CDR3 sequence: CASEGRGQPQHF. CDR3 DNA: TGTGCCAGCGAGGGTAGGGGTCAGCCCCAGCATTTT.

V gene TRBV6-1 combines with J gene TRBJ1-1; 8 bases line up with TRBD1. The length of the CDR3 is 14 residues. Per the germline V gene, CDR1 is MNHNS and CDR2 is SASEGT. Trimming at V came to 8 bases and at J to 6 bases, leaving 11 bases not matched to a gene. DNA of the CDR3: TGTGCCAGCGAACGGGCGACAGGGGTTCCTGAAGCTTTCTTT. Its translation: CASERATGVPEAFF.

The rearrangement links TRBV6-5 to TRBJ1-2, with D tentatively TRBD1 (5 bases). The germline CDR1 and CDR2 sequences are MNHEY and SVGAGI. The germline V and J ends were trimmed by 2 bases and 5 bases, with 15 bases remaining between them. This CDR3 comprises 15 residues. CDR3 protein: CASSYTRQLNYGYTF. DNA of the CDR3: TGTGCCAGCAGTTACACAAGACAGCTTAATTATGGCTACACCTTC.

The V gene is TRBV6-6, the J gene TRBJ2-7; the D gene could be TRBD1 or TRBD2 (5 bases each). The germline V gene has CDR1 MNHNY and CDR2 SVGAGI (reference sequence). Trimming pared 2 bases from V and 2 bases from J, leaving 13 bases between. The CDR3 consists of 15 residues. The CDR3 nucleotides are TGTGCCAGCAGTTACGGAGGTAGGGGCCCCTACGAGCAGTACTTC. Protein sequence: CASSYGGRGPYEQYF.

The chain carries TRBV29-1 and TRBJ2-7; 7 nucleotides align to TRBD1. The CDR3 sequence is 12 residues long. V lost 6 bases, J lost 1 base, and 3 bases stayed unmatched. In germline, CDR1 is SQVTM, CDR2 ANQGSEA. The CDR3 coding sequence is TGCAGCGTGACGACAGGGTCCTACGAGCAGTACTTC. Its translation is CSVTTGSYEQYF.

The chain links TRBV5-1 to TRBJ2-3, with TRBD2 matching over 10 bases. CDR3 length: 18 residues. V shed 0 bases, J shed 0 bases, and the junction held 7 bases outside the gene matches. Germline loops: CDR1 SGHRS, CDR2 YFSETQ. Here the CDR3 reads CASSLVAGGTPSTDTQYF. The CDR3 nucleotides read TGCGCCAGCAGCTTGGTAGCGGGGGGTACACCGAGCACAGATACGCAGTATTTT.

In its sample, this clone was seen once. The V gene is TRBV7-2, the J gene TRBJ2-3; weak D call: TRBD1 (5 bases). Germline CDR1 SGHTA, CDR2 FQGNSA. Trimming cost V 5 bases and J 2 bases, with 17 bases left between them. The CDR3 totals 16 residues. CDR3 protein: CASSLGAITTTDTQYF. The CDR3 DNA follows: TGTGCCAGCAGCCTAGGGGCCATCACCACCACAGATACGCAGTATTTT. The full variable domain, with the rest looked up from reference TRBV7-2 and TRBJ2-3, is GAGVSQSPSNKVTEKGKDVELRCDPISGHTALYWYRQSLGQGLEFLIYFQGNSAPDKSGLPSDRFSAERTGGSVSTLTIQRTQQEDSAVYLCASSLGAITTTDTQYFGPGTRLTVL.

The J gene is TRBJ2-3, the V gene TRBV5-1; D is unresolved. Trimming shortened V by 4 bases and J by 0 bases, and 15 bases separated the two germline ends. The CDR3 extends over 16 amino acids. Germline loops: CDR1 SGHRS, CDR2 YFSETQ. The DNA for the CDR3 is TGCGCCAGCAGCAAAGAAAGTTATTCTAGCACAGATACGCAGTATTTT. Amino acid sequence: CASSKESYSSTDTQYF.

The chain combines TRBV11-3 with TRBJ2-3; 9 positions agree with TRBD2. V gave up 2 bases and J gave up 4 bases; unmatched junction bases: 4. The CDR3 covers 15 residues. Germline loops: CDR1 SGHNT, CDR2 YENEEA. As DNA, the CDR3 is TGTGCCAGCAGCTTATCGAGCGGGGGGTCAGATACGCAGTATTTT. Its translation: CASSLSSGGSDTQYF.

The chain has TRBV28 and TRBJ2-5; the D gene is possibly TRBD1 (5 bases). V dropped 5 bases and J dropped 7 bases, with 17 bases sitting between them. Germline V gene lookup returns CDR1 MDHEN and CDR2 SYDVKM. The CDR3 extends over 14 amino acids. CDR3 protein: CASSAYGAARTQYF. The CDR3 region has the DNA TGTGCCAGCAGTGCCTATGGGGCCGCCCGGACCCAGTACTTC.

The chain carries TRBV5-1 and TRBJ2-7; D may be TRBD1 or TRBD2 (6 bases each). V was pared by 5 bases and J by 2 bases, with 17 bases between. Germline V CDR1 and CDR2: SGHRS, YFSETQ. CDR3 length: 15 residues. CDR3 sequence: CASRSGASSAYEQYF. The CDR3 DNA reads TGCGCCAGCAGGTCGGGGGCTAGCAGTGCCTACGAGCAGTACTTC.